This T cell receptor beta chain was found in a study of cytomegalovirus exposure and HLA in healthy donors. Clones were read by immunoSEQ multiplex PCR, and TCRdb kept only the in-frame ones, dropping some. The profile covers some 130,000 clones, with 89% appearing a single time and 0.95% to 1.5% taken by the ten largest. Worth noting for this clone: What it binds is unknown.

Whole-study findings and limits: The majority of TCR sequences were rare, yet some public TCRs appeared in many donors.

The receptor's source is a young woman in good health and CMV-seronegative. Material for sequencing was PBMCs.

CDR3 coding DNA: TGCGCCAGCAGCCAAGTGTCCGCGGGGGGTTACAATGAGCAGTTCTTC. Protein sequence: CASSQVSAGGYNEQFF. The gene calls are TRBV4-1 and TRBJ2-1; 8 bases are shared with TRBD2. The CDR3 contains 16 residues. Looked up from germline, CDR1 is MGHRA and CDR2 is YSYEKL. The ends lost 1 base at V and 4 bases at J; junction bases unmatched: 6.